Each of the 30 T cell receptor beta chains below was sequenced from the same sample in a study of identical twins. TCRdb ran MiXCR on the 5' RACE reads and lists one entry per CDR3 protein. The table shows 450,000 to 600,000 distinct CDR3 sequences, with about a fifth occurring only once. The same specimen was also included in a second study, on yellow fever vaccine responses in identical twins.

The sample comprised CD4+ T cells sorted from blood. These receptors all come from a woman under 30 in good health.

Ten or more counts support this clonotype. Its ends do not fully match the called genes, so a read error is possible. V usage is TRBV5-1 and J usage is TRBJ2-3; 13 nucleotides match TRBD2. This CDR3 contains 15 residues. From germline, CDR1 is SGHRS and CDR2 YFSETQ. The CDR3 DNA reads as TGTGCCAGCAGTTCGGGACTAGCGGGGACAGATACGCAGTATTTT. It encodes CASSSGLAGTDTQYF.

This clonotype was seen a few times. The V and J genes are TRBV28 and TRBJ2-3; 9 bases match TRBD2. The CDR3 consists of 18 residues. After removal of 7 bases from V and 0 bases from J, the junction contained 14 bases not matched to a gene. Germline lookup yields CDR1 MDHEN and CDR2 SYDVKM. CDR3: CASTLLGAGGLSTDTQYF. CDR3 sequence (DNA): TGTGCCAGCACCCTCCTTGGAGCGGGAGGCCTTAGCACAGATACGCAGTATTTT.

The J gene is TRBJ1-1, the V gene TRBV6-1; D perhaps matches TRBD1 (6 bases). This CDR3 comprises 17 residues. Trimming removed 7 bases from V and 5 bases from J, with 26 bases in between. Germline V lookup: CDR1 MNHNS, CDR2 SASEGT. The CDR3 sequence: CASTTDRFLRSGTEAFF. CDR3 bases: TGTGCCAGCACCACCGACAGGTTCCTACGTTCAGGGACTGAAGCTTTCTTT.

The table lists this clonotype with a few counts. The chain combines TRBV12-3 or TRBV12-4 with TRBJ1-5; a weak D match, TRBD1 (5 bases). V dropped 5 bases and J dropped 6 bases, with 20 bases sitting between them. The CDR3 runs to 16 residues. CDR3 nucleotide sequence: TGTGCCAGCAGTGACCAGCAGGGTCTTGGTAGTCAGCCCCAGCATTTT. The encoded protein is CASSDQQGLGSQPQHF.

This clonotype was seen a handful of times. This chain connects TRBV5-1 to TRBJ1-6, with TRBD1 matching 8 bases. The junction had 3 bases not matched to a gene; V was cut back by 4 bases and J by 9 bases. The CDR3 sequence is 13 residues long. Germline CDR1 SGHRS, CDR2 YFSETQ. The DNA of the CDR3 is TGCGCCAGCAGCGCAGGGGGCTCTTCACCCCTCCACTTT. As protein: CASSAGGSSPLHF.

In this sample, this clonotype turned up a few times. The chain has TRBV5-1 and TRBJ1-3; no definite D call. The length of the CDR3 is 13 residues. CDR1 is SGHRS and CDR2 is YFSETQ in the germline V gene. Trimming removed 4 bases from V and 2 bases from J, with 7 bases in between. The chain's CDR3 is CASSLNPGNTIYF. The DNA for the CDR3 is TGCGCCAGCAGCCTCAATCCTGGAAACACCATATATTTT.

This clonotype showed up just a few times. The genes are TRBV5-1 and TRBJ2-3; no clear D. The CDR3 sequence is 13 residues long. Trimming cost V 3 bases and J 5 bases, with 10 bases left between them. Germline V CDR1 and CDR2: SGHRS, YFSETQ. CDR3 in amino acids: CASSSPPGDTQYF. CDR3 DNA: TGCGCCAGCAGCTCCCCTCCGGGAGATACGCAGTATTTT.

The chain links TRBV20-1 to TRBJ2-1, with 7 bases lining up with TRBD2. The CDR3 is made up of 14 amino acids. Germline trimming cut 2 bases from V and 6 bases from J; bases unmatched to any gene: 7. The germline CDR1 and CDR2 sequences are DFQATT and SNEGSKA (reference sequence). CDR3 sequence reads: CSARPAGRVNEQFF. The CDR3, as DNA: TGCAGTGCTAGACCAGCGGGACGCGTCAATGAGCAGTTCTTC.

This clonotype was observed a few times. The rearrangement links TRBV12-3 or TRBV12-4 to TRBJ1-1; 7 nucleotides agree with TRBD1. The CDR3 is 15 residues long. V dropped 0 bases and J dropped 4; count of bases not matched to a gene: 5. CDR3: CASSLAQGMSTEAFF. DNA for the CDR3: TGTGCCAGCAGTTTAGCACAGGGGATGAGCACTGAAGCTTTCTTT.

This clonotype came up a few times. This sequence joins TRBV10-3 and TRBJ2-7; TRBD2 matches at 13 bases. The germline gives CDR1 ENHRY, CDR2 SYGVKD. V was clipped by 4 bases and J by 4 bases; unmatched bases: 4. The CDR3 totals 15 residues. The CDR3 protein is CAISATSGGSYEQYV. The CDR3 region has the DNA TGTGCCATCAGTGCGACTAGCGGGGGGTCGTACGAGCAGTACGTC.

The J gene is TRBJ1-4, the V gene TRBV7-8; D remains unclear. In germline, CDR1 is SGHVS, CDR2 FQNEAQ. The CDR3 runs to 13 residues. Trimming pared 2 bases from V and 12 bases from J, leaving 13 bases between. DNA of the CDR3: TGTGCCAGCAGCTTAACCTCGGGGAACGAACTGTTTTTT. Protein sequence: CASSLTSGNELFF. The full variable domain, in which reference TRBV7-8 and TRBJ1-4 provide the parts outside the CDR3, is GAGVSQSPRYKVAKRGQDVALRCDPISGHVSLFWYQQALGQGPEFLTYFQNEAQLDKSGLPSDRFFAERPEGSVSTLKIQRTQQEDSAVYLCASSLTSGNELFFGSGTQLSVL.

This clonotype has a handful of counts. The V call is TRBV10-3, the J call TRBJ2-7; D gene ambiguous. The CDR3 spans 14 residues. Trimming removed 1 base at V and 3 bases at J, with 10 bases between. Germline lookup yields CDR1 ENHRY and CDR2 SYGVKD. The CDR3 DNA reads TGTGCCATCAGTGAGTACGGCGGAAGCTACGAGCAGTACTTC. Translating it yields CAISEYGGSYEQYF.

The chain employs TRBV5-1 and TRBJ1-5; TRBD1 might be the D (5 bases). Germline values: CDR1 SGHRS, CDR2 YFSETQ. The length of the CDR3 is 16 residues. The ends were cut back, 0 bases at V and 0 bases at J, with 10 bases in the middle. The CDR3 here is CASSLGPGDSNQPQHF. As DNA, the CDR3 is TGCGCCAGCAGCTTGGGCCCGGGGGATAGCAATCAGCCCCAGCATTTT.

This clonotype appeared a few times. The chain carries TRBV5-1 and TRBJ2-7; D not certain. The CDR3 spans 14 residues. From germline, CDR1 is SGHRS and CDR2 YFSETQ. V lost 4 bases, J lost 5 bases, and 16 bases lay in between. CDR3 protein: CASSPGPPTDEQYV. The CDR3 nucleotides are TGCGCCAGCAGCCCCGGGCCACCGACGGACGAGCAGTACGTC.

Only a few counts were recorded for this clonotype. The chain links TRBV15 to TRBJ2-7; no reliable D call. The V gene lost 1 base and the J gene lost 4 bases, with 8 bases spanning the gap. This CDR3 has 13 amino acids. Germline CDR1 is LNHNV and CDR2 is YYDKDF (reference sequence). The CDR3 DNA follows: TGTGCCACCAGCAGAGGTAAAGGATACGAGCAGTACGTC. Amino acid sequence: CATSRGKGYEQYV.

This clonotype was seen repeatedly, ten times or more. The V gene is TRBV7-9, the J gene TRBJ2-7; 8 nucleotides match TRBD2. This CDR3 region has 14 residues. V lost 4 bases, J lost 4 bases, and 6 bases stayed unmatched. The germline V gene encodes CDR1 SEHNR and CDR2 FQNEAQ (reference sequence). The CDR3 DNA reads TGTGCCAGCAGCTCCACTAGCGGTAGTTACGAGCAGTACTTC. Translating it yields CASSSTSGSYEQYF.

This clonotype was counted only a few times. The gene calls are TRBV4-1 and TRBJ1-1; D is ambiguous. The CDR3 is 18 residues long. Trimming removed 1 base from V and 3 bases from J, with 21 bases in between. The germline gives CDR1 MGHRA, CDR2 YSYEKL. The CDR3 DNA reads TGCGCCAGCAGCCAAGGAAGGAAAGGGAGGGCTTGGGACACTGAAGCTTTCTTT. Translating it yields CASSQGRKGRAWDTEAFF.

A remark on this clonotype: The conserved phenylalanine or tryptophan is not found at the CDR3 terminus, so this likely reflects a read error. V and J are TRBV28 and TRBJ1-2; unclear D gene. Germline values: CDR1 MDHEN, CDR2 SYDVKM. The CDR3 covers 13 residues. The ends were cut back, 4 bases at V and 4 bases at J, with 10 bases in the middle. CDR3 sequence: CASSSQQTYGYTL. The CDR3 DNA sequence: TGTGCCAGCAGTTCCCAGCAGACCTATGGCTACACCCTC.

This chain connects TRBV2 to TRBJ2-3, with 15 bases matching TRBD2. V lost 8 bases, J lost 2 bases, and 2 bases stayed unmatched. This CDR3 comprises 15 residues. Germline V lookup: CDR1 SNHLY, CDR2 FYNNEI. The CDR3 region has the DNA TGTGCCAGCGGACTAGCGGGAGGGCCCACAGATACGCAGTATTTT. Amino acids: CASGLAGGPTDTQYF.

The chain combines TRBV12-3 or TRBV12-4 with TRBJ2-1; D is unresolved. With 7 bases removed from V and 3 bases from J, the gap between germline ends came to 13 bases. The CDR3 loop spans 14 amino acids. CDR3 sequence reads: CASTERWDYNEQFF. In DNA, the CDR3 is TGTGCCAGCACCGAAAGGTGGGACTACAATGAGCAGTTCTTC.

This clonotype turned up a few times. The chain couples TRBV15 to TRBJ2-6; D ambiguous. The CDR3 covers 16 residues. Germline-derived CDR1 and CDR2 are LNHNV and YYDKDF (reference sequence). V was trimmed by 1 base and J by 0 bases, leaving 7 bases between them. CDR3 in DNA: TGTGCCACCAGCAGAGTGGCCGGCTCTGGGGCCAACGTCCTGACTTTC. Its translation: CATSRVAGSGANVLTF.

The gene calls are TRBV10-1 and TRBJ1-4; 9 bases align to TRBD1. CDR1 is WNHNN, CDR2 SYGVQD, per germline (reference sequence). The CDR3 is 14 residues long. Germline trimming cut 4 bases from V and 7 bases from J; bases unmatched to any gene: 4. This CDR3 reads CASSGGQGIEKLFF. Written as DNA, the CDR3 is TGCGCCAGCAGTGGTGGACAGGGGATTGAAAAACTGTTTTTT.

This clonotype was seen only once. This chain uses TRBV29-1 with TRBJ2-3; TRBD2 matches at 11 bases. This CDR3 spans 15 amino acids. After removal of 7 bases from V and 4 bases from J, the junction contained 10 bases not matched to a gene. Per the germline V gene, CDR1 is SQVTM and CDR2 is ANQGSEA. CDR3 protein: CSAVTSGGKSDTQYF. The CDR3 coding sequence is TGCAGCGCAGTAACTAGCGGGGGAAAATCAGATACGCAGTATTTT.

The rearrangement links TRBV27 to TRBJ2-3; D unresolved. Germline CDR1 MNHEY, CDR2 SMNVEV (reference sequence). Trimming took off 6 bases at V and 5 bases at J, with 24 bases between the two ends. This CDR3 is 17 amino acids long. In nucleotides, the CDR3 is TGTGCCAGCAGAGCCGAAGGACCCCAGGTCGCAGGAGATACGCAGTATTTT. Translated, it gives CASRAEGPQVAGDTQYF.

In this sample, this clonotype turned up a few times. The chain is built from TRBV3-1 and TRBJ2-5, with D perhaps TRBD1 (5 bases). Germline lookup yields CDR1 LGHDT and CDR2 YNNKEL (reference sequence). The V end lost 0 bases, the J end lost 0 bases, and 8 bases lay between the germline ends. The length of the CDR3 is 15 residues. This chain's CDR3 is CASSQDWTNQETQYF. CDR3 sequence (DNA): TGTGCCAGCAGCCAAGATTGGACAAACCAAGAGACCCAGTACTTC.

This clonotype turned up a few times. The V and J genes are TRBV24-1 and TRBJ2-7; TRBD2 agrees at 14 bases. J gave up 4 bases and V 2 bases, and 6 bases lay outside the gene matches. Germline V gene lookup returns CDR1 KGHDR and CDR2 SFDVKD. The CDR3 contains 17 residues. In DNA form, the CDR3 reads TGTGCCACCAGTGATTCGGGACTAGCGGGAGCACGGTACGAGCAGTACTTC. It translates to CATSDSGLAGARYEQYF.

This chain uses TRBV6-5 with TRBJ2-6; 11 bases are a match to TRBD1. J gave up 3 bases and V 2 bases, and 6 bases lay outside the gene matches. CDR3 size: 18 residues. Germline V gives CDR1 MNHEY, CDR2 SVGAGI. Here the CDR3 DNA reads TGTGCCAGCAGTTACGACGGACAGGGGGCTTATGGGGCCAACGTCCTGACTTTC. This translates into CASSYDGQGAYGANVLTF.

The chain combines TRBV7-8 with TRBJ1-2, with D perhaps TRBD1 (5 bases). There are 14 residues in the CDR3. The germline CDR1 and CDR2 sequences are SGHVS and FQNEAQ. Deletions cut 5 bases from V and 1 base from J, with 11 bases between. CDR3 sequence reads: CASSPDNFNYGYTF. CDR3 coding DNA: TGTGCCAGCAGCCCGGACAACTTTAACTATGGCTACACCTTC.

The chain has TRBV28 and TRBJ1-4, with TRBD1 as a possible D gene (5 bases). The CDR3 consists of 14 residues. Per the germline V gene, CDR1 is MDHEN and CDR2 is SYDVKM. V was pared by 3 bases and J by 7 bases, with 12 bases between. This chain's CDR3 is CASSLGPPSEKLFF. CDR3 in DNA: TGTGCCAGCAGTTTGGGGCCACCAAGTGAAAAACTGTTTTTT.

The chain has TRBV11-2 and TRBJ2-1; D might be TRBD2 (5 bases). V was trimmed by 4 bases and J by 3 bases, leaving 28 bases between them. The CDR3 is 20 amino acids. From germline, CDR1 is SGHAT and CDR2 FQNNGV. The CDR3 sequence: CASSSMGSGENRGLYNEQFF. In DNA form, the CDR3 reads TGTGCCAGCAGCTCTATGGGCTCCGGGGAAAATCGCGGGCTCTACAATGAGCAGTTCTTC.